The 29 T cell receptor beta chains listed next were all sequenced from one sample in a study of beta chain features in type 1 diabetes (dated 2018 in TCRdb). Paper-wide results and their limitations: Type 1 diabetes patients showed a moderate but significant shortening of TCRB CDR3 length in all four CD4+ subsets.

Receptor amplification or capture employed the immunoSEQ multiplex PCR assay. The entire amount of isolated RNA was reverse transcribed using the High Capacity cDNA Reverse Transcription Kit, so the sequenced TCRB transcripts were expressed ones. Sourced from immuneACCESS, this table was stored by TCRdb with only in-frame sequences that have V and J called. A share of the clones is absent; for the studies checked, an unresolved V gene accounts for under half, and the remainder has no known explanation. The sample records approximately 150,000 clones, around 9% of which are singletons. The ten largest account for 0.65% to 0.75% of the sample. No cognate antigen is known for these TCRs. Input material: central memory CD4+ T cells from blood. The receptors stem from a man between 25 and 39 years old with type 1 diabetes.

This clone was seen only a few times. The CDR3 region is CASSPPFGGNQETQYF. The CDR3 bases are TGTGCCAGCTCACCACCGTTCGGGGGGAACCAAGAGACCCAGTACTTC. The rearrangement joins TRBV18 to TRBJ2-5; the match to TRBD2 covers 7 bases. Looked up from germline, CDR1 is KGHSH and CDR2 is LQKENI. The J segment lost 0 bases and the V segment lost 0 bases, leaving 4 bases of the junction unmatched. The CDR3 runs to 16 residues.

This chain connects TRBV7-2 to TRBJ2-5; TRBD2 matches 7 bases. This CDR3 is 17 amino acids long. Germline V CDR1 and CDR2: SGHTA, FQGNSA. V lost 0 bases to trimming and J lost 5 bases; unmatched junction nucleotides: 12. DNA of the CDR3: TGTGCCAGCAGCTTAGCCGCGGACGGGGGGTGGGTTGAGACCCAGTACTTC. Encoded protein: CASSLAADGGWVETQYF.

V and J are TRBV30 and TRBJ1-5; no reliable D call. This CDR3 contains 15 residues. Germline V gene lookup returns CDR1 GTSNPN and CDR2 SVGIG (reference sequence). Trimming cost V 3 bases and J 6 bases, with 18 bases left between them. The CDR3 DNA follows: TGTGCCTGGAGCCACGGGGTCGTAACGCTTCAGCCCCAGCATTTT. Encoded protein: CAWSHGVVTLQPQHF.

This clone has more than one count but fewer than ten. The chain has TRBV28 and TRBJ1-2; a weak D match, TRBD1 (5 bases). Trimming took off 7 bases at V and 8 bases at J, with 14 bases between the two ends. The CDR3 totals 12 residues. Germline V lookup: CDR1 MDHEN, CDR2 SYDVKM. The CDR3 sequence is CASNGGTRGYTF. Written as DNA, the CDR3 is TGTGCCAGCAACGGGGGGACGAGGGGCTACACCTTC.

The chain has TRBV2 and TRBJ2-7; possible D gene TRBD1, 6 bases. V was trimmed by 1 base and J by 5 bases, leaving 15 bases between them. In germline, CDR1 is SNHLY, CDR2 FYNNEI. The CDR3 contains 15 residues. The CDR3 nucleotides read TGTGCCAGCAGTGAAGAGGGGGACCCTTTCAACGAGCAGTACTTC. This gives the protein CASSEEGDPFNEQYF.

In its sample, this clone was seen a few times. This rearrangement joins TRBV7-3 to TRBJ2-6, with 8 bases aligning to TRBD1. Trimming removed 3 bases from V and 2 bases from J; junction bases left unmatched: 3. Per the germline V gene, CDR1 is SGHTA and CDR2 is FQGTGA. The CDR3 totals 16 residues. CDR3 protein: CASSLSGGAGANVLTF. CDR3 DNA: TGTGCCAGCAGCTTGTCAGGGGGCGCTGGGGCCAACGTCCTGACTTTC.

This clone appeared a few times. The J gene is TRBJ2-2, the V gene TRBV15; D ambiguous. CDR3 length: 16 amino acids. Trimming stripped 0 bases from V and 0 bases from J, with 8 bases between. CDR1 is LNHNV and CDR2 is YYDKDF in the germline V gene (reference sequence). The CDR3, as DNA: TGTGCCACCAGCAGAGATAGTCCCACGAACACCGGGGAGCTGTTTTTT. As protein: CATSRDSPTNTGELFF.

The J gene is TRBJ2-1, the V gene TRBV19, with TRBD1 matching 9 bases. The CDR3 extends over 16 amino acids. The germline gives CDR1 LNHDA, CDR2 SQIVND (reference sequence). V was clipped by 5 bases and J by 6 bases; unmatched bases: 11. Here the CDR3 DNA reads TGTGCCAGTAGTGCGTTGGACAGGGGTAGTGGCAATGAGCAGTTCTTC. This sequence encodes CASSALDRGSGNEQFF.

This chain joins TRBV10-3 and TRBJ2-2; 9 bases agree with TRBD1. The V segment lost 7 bases and the J segment 3 bases; nucleotides outside the gene matches: 3. This CDR3 is 14 amino acids long. Germline-derived CDR1 and CDR2 are ENHRY and SYGVKD. The chain's CDR3 is CAIKQGADTGELFF. The CDR3 nucleotides read TGTGCCATCAAACAGGGGGCGGACACCGGGGAGCTGTTTTTT.

This clone was found a few times. The gene calls are TRBV9 and TRBJ2-7; 12 bases align to TRBD1. Trimming took 0 bases from V and 5 from J; bases not matched to a gene: 12. Germline V gene lookup returns CDR1 SGDLS and CDR2 YYNGEE. The CDR3 has 18 amino acids. CDR3 nucleotide sequence: TGTGCCAGCAGCGTAGAGGGCAGCCCGGGACAGGGGGCCCACGAGCAGTACTTC. This gives the protein CASSVEGSPGQGAHEQYF.

The V call is TRBV18, the J call TRBJ2-1; 7 bases map to TRBD1. The CDR3 sequence is 15 residues long. Per germline, CDR1 KGHSH and CDR2 LQKENI. J lost 1 base, V lost 6 bases, and 6 bases had no gene match. CDR3 sequence: CASSPDRSSYNEQFF. The CDR3 coding sequence is TGTGCCAGCTCCCCGGACAGGTCTTCCTACAATGAGCAGTTCTTC.

This clone was observed a few times. The chain has TRBV5-6 and TRBJ2-5; tentatively, D is TRBD2 (5 bases). The CDR3 consists of 14 residues. Trimming took off 3 bases at V and 1 base at J, with 10 bases between the two ends. Germline CDR1 reads SGHDT; CDR2 reads YYEEEE. CDR3 in amino acids: CASSSTGSQETQYF. The CDR3 nucleotides are TGTGCCAGCAGCTCAACGGGGTCCCAAGAGACCCAGTACTTC.

The chain combines TRBV5-1 with TRBJ1-1; 7 bases line up with TRBD1. The CDR3 is made up of 17 amino acids. Germline V gene data show CDR1 as SGHRS and CDR2 as YFSETQ. Trimming removed 4 bases from V and 0 bases from J; junction bases left unmatched: 12. CDR3 sequence: CASSTRERQGVNTEAFF. In nucleotides, the CDR3 is TGCGCCAGCAGCACCCGAGAACGACAGGGCGTGAACACTGAAGCTTTCTTT.

The V call is TRBV4-2, the J call TRBJ2-7; a possible D gene is TRBD1 (6 bases). The length of the CDR3 is 14 residues. Germline CDR1 is LGHNA and CDR2 is YNFKEQ. The germline V and J ends were trimmed by 6 bases and 2 bases, with 14 bases remaining between them. CDR3 sequence: CASSRGDIAYEQYF. The CDR3, as DNA: TGTGCCAGCAGTCGAGGGGACATCGCCTACGAGCAGTACTTC.

This clone was detected a few times. The rearrangement links TRBV6-5 to TRBJ1-5; D call uncertain. The CDR3 is 14 residues long. V was clipped by 5 bases and J by 0 bases, with 8 bases between them. CDR1 is MNHEY and CDR2 is SVGAGI in the germline V gene. The CDR3 sequence is CASSLHYSNQPQHF. In DNA, the CDR3 is TGTGCCAGCAGTCTCCACTATAGCAATCAGCCCCAGCATTTT.

The gene calls are TRBV4-2 and TRBJ2-5, with 7 bases lining up with TRBD1. From germline, CDR1 is LGHNA and CDR2 YNFKEQ. The V gene end was trimmed by 5 bases and the J gene end by 4 bases; junction bases not matched to a gene: 4. CDR3 size: 13 residues. The CDR3 sequence is CASSSTGAETQYF. CDR3 bases: TGTGCCAGCAGCTCTACAGGGGCAGAGACCCAGTACTTC.

V is TRBV6-1 and J is TRBJ1-6; a weak D match, TRBD1 (5 bases). This CDR3 comprises 18 residues. CDR1 is MNHNS and CDR2 is SASEGT in the germline V gene. V dropped 4 bases and J dropped 1 base, with 17 bases sitting between them. The CDR3 loop is CASSAPRWGGSYNSPLHF. The CDR3 region has the DNA TGTGCCAGCAGTGCCCCCCGCTGGGGGGGATCCTATAATTCACCCCTCCACTTT.

The table lists this clone with a few counts. V gene TRBV21-1 combines with J gene TRBJ1-5; the table assigns TRBD1, which was not confirmed against the DNA. TRBV21-1 is deemed a pseudogene. The CDR3 runs 17 residues. In nucleotides, the CDR3 is TGTGCCAGCAGGGGTGGGACACTGGGGGCCCGCAATCAGCCCCAGCATTTT. Protein product: CASRGGTLGARNQPQHF.

This chain connects TRBV18 to TRBJ2-1; the match to TRBD2 covers 8 bases. With V trimmed by 3 bases and J by 4 bases, 8 bases remained unmatched. Looked up from germline, CDR1 is KGHSH and CDR2 is LQKENI. CDR3 length equals 16 residues. The CDR3 region has the DNA TGTGCCAGCTCACCCGACCGGGGGGGTTCTTACAATGAGCAGTTCTTC. Its protein product is CASSPDRGGSYNEQFF.

This clone was recorded a few times. The chain recombines TRBV7-2 with TRBJ1-1; D is ambiguous. CDR1 and CDR2 from the germline V gene are SGHTA and FQGNSA. V was pared by 2 bases and J by 1 base, with 5 bases between. The CDR3 totals 13 residues. CDR3 coding DNA: TGTGCCAGCAGCTTAAATAGGAACACTGAAGCTTTCTTT. As protein: CASSLNRNTEAFF.

This clone was detected a few times. The V call is TRBV18, the J call TRBJ2-3, with D tentatively TRBD1 (7 bases). Germline V gene data show CDR1 as KGHSH and CDR2 as LQKENI. Trimming stripped 5 bases from V and 6 bases from J, with 12 bases between. This CDR3 has 13 residues. The DNA of the CDR3 is TGTGCCAGCTCATCGACAGGGAGGGATACGCAGTATTTT. Its translation is CASSSTGRDTQYF.

This clone was picked up a small number of times. The chain carries TRBV10-3 and TRBJ2-5; D may be TRBD1 (6 bases). The CDR3 totals 15 residues. Trimming left V 4 bases short and J 4 bases short, with 16 bases between. The germline V gene encodes CDR1 ENHRY and CDR2 SYGVKD. The DNA for the CDR3 is TGTGCCATCAGTGGGGGGCAGGGGTTTGGAGAGACCCAGTACTTC. It encodes CAISGGQGFGETQYF.

In this sample, this clone turned up a few times. The chain joins TRBV2 to TRBJ2-4, with a possible D match to TRBD1 (6 bases). V was clipped by 11 bases and J by 5 bases, with 22 bases between them. This CDR3 spans 15 amino acids. Germline values: CDR1 SNHLY, CDR2 FYNNEI. The chain's CDR3 is CAVGVTGPKENIQYF. CDR3 sequence (DNA): TGTGCCGTAGGAGTAACAGGGCCCAAGGAAAACATTCAGTACTTC.

This clone was picked up a small number of times. This chain joins TRBV2 and TRBJ2-5; 12 bases fit TRBD2. The V and J ends lost 6 bases and 5 bases, in that order; junction bases with no gene match: 7. Germline lookup yields CDR1 SNHLY and CDR2 FYNNEI. CDR3 length: 15 residues. CDR3 amino acids: CASRAGTSGWETQYF. The CDR3 coding sequence is TGTGCCAGCAGGGCCGGGACTAGCGGGTGGGAGACCCAGTACTTC.

The chain couples TRBV2 to TRBJ1-4; no firm D call. The CDR3 runs 10 residues. V was shortened by 6 bases and J by 8 bases, with 4 bases between the two germline ends. Looked up from germline, CDR1 is SNHLY and CDR2 is FYNNEI. DNA for the CDR3: TGTGCCAGCAGCTACGAAAAACTGTTTTTT. Protein product: CASSYEKLFF. Looking up the rest from reference TRBV2 and TRBJ1-4 gives the full variable domain: EPEVTQTPSHQVTQMGQEVILRCVPISNHLYFYWYRQILGQKVEFLVSFYNNEISEKSEIFDDQFSVERPDGSNFTLKIRSTKLEDSAMYFCASSYEKLFFGSGTQLSVL.

The V call is TRBV28, the J call TRBJ2-7; 8 bases align to TRBD1. In germline, CDR1 is MDHEN, CDR2 SYDVKM. The V and J ends lost 9 bases and 4 bases, in that order; junction bases with no gene match: 5. The CDR3 covers 12 residues. The CDR3 region has the DNA TGTGCCAGTGGACAGGGAAGGTACGAGCAGTACTTC. Its protein product is CASGQGRYEQYF.

The chain uses TRBV27 and TRBJ2-1; 9 bases match TRBD1. Looked up from germline, CDR1 is MNHEY and CDR2 is SMNVEV (reference sequence). This CDR3 comprises 16 residues. J gave up 2 bases and V 6 bases, and 8 bases lay outside the gene matches. CDR3 nucleotides: TGTGCCAGCAGGGCCTACCGGACAGGGGCCTACAATGAGCAGTTCTTC. Translated, it gives CASRAYRTGAYNEQFF.

This clone was counted only a few times. CDR3 sequence reads: CASSSRAGGSEKLFF. CDR3 in DNA: TGTGCCAGCAGCTCCAGGGCAGGGGGCAGCGAAAAACTGTTTTTT. This rearrangement joins TRBV7-2 to TRBJ1-4, with 8 nucleotides matching TRBD1. Germline values: CDR1 SGHTA, CDR2 FQGNSA. V trimming: 4 bases; J trimming: 8 bases; junction bases outside the gene matches: 9. The CDR3 is 15 amino acids. The whole variable domain, filled in from reference TRBV7-2 and TRBJ1-4, reads GAGVSQSPSNKVTEKGKDVELRCDPISGHTALYWYRQSLGQGLEFLIYFQGNSAPDKSGLPSDRFSAERTGGSVSTLTIQRTQQEDSAVYLCASSSRAGGSEKLFFGSGTQLSVL.

This clone came up many times. The chain couples TRBV27 to TRBJ2-4, with TRBD2 as a possible D gene (6 bases). V was trimmed by 8 bases and J by 3 bases, leaving 14 bases between them. The CDR3 totals 14 residues. The germline CDR1 and CDR2 sequences are MNHEY and SMNVEV (reference sequence). The CDR3 DNA sequence: TGTGCCAGCGCGTCTTTGGGAGGCAAAAACATTCAGTACTTC. This sequence encodes CASASLGGKNIQYF.